This TCR beta chain was observed in a study of neurological immune-mediated disorders. In its sample, this clonotype was seen many times. Its antigen is unidentified. Study findings and constraints: There were no CDR3 amino acid sequences shared by expanded clones across subjects, a result suggesting private repertoires in all groups. HTLV-1-associated myelopathy ranked highest for TCR clonal expansion and multiple sclerosis lowest, beneath healthy controls.

The cDNA was generated through 5'RACE incorporating 10-nucleotide random UMIs. Sequencing runs each generated in excess of 180 million TCR-beta sequences derived from 15-18 subjects. TCRdb analysed the 5' RACE reads with MiXCR anew, one entry per CDR3 protein. The sample contains about 59,000 distinct CDR3 sequences, 24% of which appear only once. Trimming shortened V by 0 bases and J by 9 bases, and 8 bases separated the two germline ends. The CDR3 is made up of 12 amino acids. CDR1 SGHAT and CDR2 FQNNGV come from the germline V gene. Documented time point: technical triplicate 2. The chain combines TRBV11-2 with TRBJ2-5; D not resolved. Input material: PBMCs. The source of this sequence is a man in his sixties with HTLV-1-associated myelopathy (HAM/TSP). CDR3: CASSLDGHPQYF. For the CDR3, the DNA is TGTGCCAGCAGCTTAGATGGGCACCCCCAGTACTTC.